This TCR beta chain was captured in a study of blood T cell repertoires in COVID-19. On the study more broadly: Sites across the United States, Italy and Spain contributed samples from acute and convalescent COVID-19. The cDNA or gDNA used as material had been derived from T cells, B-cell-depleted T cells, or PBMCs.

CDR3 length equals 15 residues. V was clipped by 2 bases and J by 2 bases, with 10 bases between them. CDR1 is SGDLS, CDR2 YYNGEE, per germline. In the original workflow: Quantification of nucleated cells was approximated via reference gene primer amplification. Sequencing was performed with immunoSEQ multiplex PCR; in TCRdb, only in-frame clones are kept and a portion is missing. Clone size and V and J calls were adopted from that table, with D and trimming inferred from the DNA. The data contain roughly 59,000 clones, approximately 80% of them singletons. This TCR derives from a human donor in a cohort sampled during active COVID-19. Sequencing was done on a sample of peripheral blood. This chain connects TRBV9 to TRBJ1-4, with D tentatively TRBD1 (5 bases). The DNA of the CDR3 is TGTGCCAGCAGCGTGACGGGGGTGACTAATGAAAAACTGTTTTTT. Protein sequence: CASSVTGVTNEKLFF.